This T cell receptor (beta chain) was identified during a study of sequential checkpoint blockade in melanoma. The overall study: Randomization was 1:1 between first-line nivolumab→ipilimumab and ipilimumab→nivolumab. Maintenance nivolumab came after either treatment sequence.

Treatment given: randomized to nivolumab then ipilimumab (arm A) or the reverse (arm B). DNA-damaging chemotherapy had not been given to any patient beforehand. Sorted cells were live CD3+CD8+, lacking CD19 and CD56, from PBMCs. CDR1 SGHRS and CDR2 YFSETQ come from the germline V gene. This CDR3 is 15 amino acids long. V lost 0 bases, J lost 3 bases, and 13 bases lay in between. TCRdb keeps only in-frame clones here, not all; method: immunoSEQ multiplex PCR. The table lists tens of thousands of clones, 70% to 90% of them singletons, with around 12% in the top ten. The input for sequencing was CD8+ T cells sorted from blood (inferred from file names), taken from a patient given nivolumab and ipilimumab in sequence. This chain uses TRBV5-1 with TRBJ2-7; tentatively, D is TRBD1 (6 bases). This TCR derives from a human donor with melanoma. The CDR3 DNA is TGCGCCAGCAGCTTGGCCGCAGGACAGCTCTACGAGCAGTACTTC. This encodes CASSLAAGQLYEQYF.